The clone carrying this T cell receptor beta chain was counted only a few times. As yet, its antigen is unknown. The CDR3 length is 14 residues. The germline V gene has CDR1 LGHNA and CDR2 YSLEER. V was clipped by 1 base and J by 4 bases; unmatched bases: 1. This record comes from a study of T cells in Graves' hyperthyroidism and ophthalmopathy. Study-level points and caveats: Most thyroid clonotypes that were expanded above 0.001 also turned up in blood.

Amplified regions were TCR beta CDR3 sequences from RNA transcripts. Initially, a first-round RT-PCR of the TCR CDR3 employed the HTBI primer set. A single record per CDR3 protein comes from TCRdb applying MiXCR to the multiplex PCR reads. The sample contains around 600,000 distinct CDR3 sequences, 14% of which appear only once. The receptor was derived from a woman aged 45-65 years with Graves' ophthalmopathy. The chain employs TRBV4-3 and TRBJ2-5, with TRBD1 identical over 9 bases. The sample taken for sequencing was blood. The CDR3 loop reads CASSQGQGVETQYF. For the CDR3, the DNA is TGCGCCAGCAGCCAAGGACAGGGGGTAGAGACCCAGTACTTC.